A single sample gave rise to the 11 T cell receptor beta chains below, sequenced in a study of cytomegalovirus exposure and HLA in healthy donors. Primers for the PCR totalled 60 Vbeta and 13 Jbeta. Assay used: immunoSEQ multiplex PCR; TCRdb lists only in-frame clones, some missing. The table lists about 140,000 clones, more than 75% of them singletons. Sequenced material: PBMCs. Source of these receptors: a man in his forties in good health and CMV-seronegative.

This CDR3 reads CASSLGVSVMGNIQYF. CDR3 in DNA: TGTGCCAGCAGCTTGGGAGTCAGCGTCATGGGAAACATTCAGTACTTC. The chain has TRBV5-6 and TRBJ2-4; D is uncertain. This CDR3 has 16 residues. V gave up 0 bases and J gave up 6 bases, with 16 bases separating them. CDR1 SGHDT and CDR2 YYEEEE come from the germline V gene.

The chain uses TRBV28 and TRBJ1-2, with TRBD1 identical over 8 bases. The germline V gene has CDR1 MDHEN and CDR2 SYDVKM. CDR3 length: 17 amino acids. Trimming at V came to 4 bases and at J to 6 bases, leaving 16 bases not matched to a gene. CDR3 amino acids: CASSSTGVFLLWNGYTF. In nucleotides, the CDR3 is TGTGCCAGCAGTTCGACAGGGGTCTTTCTCCTTTGGAATGGCTACACCTTC.

The rearrangement uses TRBV7-6 and TRBJ2-3; possibly TRBD2 for D (6 bases). CDR3 size: 15 residues. V gave up 0 bases and J gave up 5 bases, with 12 bases separating them. Looked up from germline, CDR1 is SGHVS and CDR2 is FNYEAQ. CDR3 protein: CASSLAGGNVDTQYF. The CDR3 nucleotides read TGTGCCAGCAGCTTAGCTGGGGGGAACGTAGATACGCAGTATTTT.

The chain couples TRBV29-1 to TRBJ2-2; a possible D gene is TRBD1 (5 bases). Trimming cost V 8 bases and J 5 bases, with 18 bases left between them. The CDR3 has 14 amino acids. Germline CDR1 reads SQVTM; CDR2 reads ANQGSEA. For the CDR3, the DNA is TGCAGCCTCAACACATTAGGGGATACCGGGGAGCTGTTTTTT. Translated: CSLNTLGDTGELFF.

The V call is TRBV6-1, the J call TRBJ2-5, with TRBD2 as a possible D gene (5 bases). The CDR3 runs to 16 residues. V shed 1 base and J shed 4 bases, with 16 bases lying between them. Germline CDR1 and CDR2: MNHNS and SASEGT. As DNA, the CDR3 is TGTGCCAGCAGTGAAGGGTCTGTGGTCGGGATAGAGACCCAGTACTTC. Amino acids: CASSEGSVVGIETQYF.

J is TRBJ2-1 and V is TRBV27, with 8 bases identical to TRBD1. CDR1 and CDR2 from the germline V gene are MNHEY and SMNVEV (reference sequence). Trimming at V came to 4 bases and at J to 2 bases, leaving 10 bases not matched to a gene. The CDR3 sequence is 17 residues long. CDR3 region: CASSWQGADTTYNEQFF. The DNA of the CDR3 is TGTGCCAGCAGTTGGCAGGGGGCCGATACTACCTACAATGAGCAGTTCTTC.

As concerns this clone: Additional DNA sequences in this sample encode the identical CDR3. The chain carries TRBV9 and TRBJ2-7; the D is unclear. Germline CDR1 reads SGDLS; CDR2 reads YYNGEE. The CDR3 is made up of 13 amino acids. Trimming cost V 0 bases and J 0 bases, with 4 bases left between them. CDR3 loop: CASSVGLSYEQYF. The CDR3 DNA reads TGTGCCAGCAGCGTAGGGCTCTCCTACGAGCAGTACTTC.

V gene TRBV9 combines with J gene TRBJ2-2; D gene ambiguous. The V gene lost 6 bases and the J gene lost 5 bases, with 17 bases spanning the gap. Germline V gives CDR1 SGDLS, CDR2 YYNGEE. The CDR3 has 15 amino acids. Written as DNA, the CDR3 is TGTGCCAGCATGAGTGAACCCGCGGTAACCGGGGAGCTGTTTTTT. This translates into CASMSEPAVTGELFF.

This clone was counted between two and nine times. The chain recombines TRBV29-1 with TRBJ1-1; 9 bases line up with TRBD1. The CDR3 covers 13 residues. Germline V gene data show CDR1 as SQVTM and CDR2 as ANQGSEA. J was trimmed by 5 bases and V by 3 bases; bases with no gene match: 4. The CDR3 coding sequence is TGCAGCGTTGAGACAGGGGGAGGGACTGAAGCTTTCTTT. As protein: CSVETGGGTEAFF.

The rearrangement links TRBV7-6 to TRBJ1-6; D not certain. The CDR3 runs to 18 residues. Germline CDR1 reads SGHVS; CDR2 reads FNYEAQ. With 4 bases removed from V and 0 bases from J, the gap between germline ends came to 16 bases. The CDR3 region is CASSSATLEGSYNSPLHF. CDR3 coding DNA: TGTGCCAGCAGCTCAGCGACACTTGAGGGCTCCTATAATTCACCCCTCCACTTT. Looking up the rest from reference TRBV7-6 and TRBJ1-6 gives the full variable domain: GAGVSQSPRYKVTKRGQDVALRCDPISGHVSLYWYRQALGQGPEFLTYFNYEAQQDKSGLPNDRFSAERPEGSISTLTIQRTEQRDSAMYRCASSSATLEGSYNSPLHFGNGTRLTVT.

This chain uses TRBV19 with TRBJ1-4; TRBD1 aligns across 9 bases. V lost 3 bases and J lost 7; bases outside the gene matches: 6. Per the germline V gene, CDR1 is LNHDA and CDR2 is SQIVND (reference sequence). The CDR3 is 15 amino acids. The CDR3 nucleotides read TGTGCCAGTAGTATCTCGACAGGGGGAGGTGAAAAACTGTTTTTT. Encoded protein: CASSISTGGGEKLFF.